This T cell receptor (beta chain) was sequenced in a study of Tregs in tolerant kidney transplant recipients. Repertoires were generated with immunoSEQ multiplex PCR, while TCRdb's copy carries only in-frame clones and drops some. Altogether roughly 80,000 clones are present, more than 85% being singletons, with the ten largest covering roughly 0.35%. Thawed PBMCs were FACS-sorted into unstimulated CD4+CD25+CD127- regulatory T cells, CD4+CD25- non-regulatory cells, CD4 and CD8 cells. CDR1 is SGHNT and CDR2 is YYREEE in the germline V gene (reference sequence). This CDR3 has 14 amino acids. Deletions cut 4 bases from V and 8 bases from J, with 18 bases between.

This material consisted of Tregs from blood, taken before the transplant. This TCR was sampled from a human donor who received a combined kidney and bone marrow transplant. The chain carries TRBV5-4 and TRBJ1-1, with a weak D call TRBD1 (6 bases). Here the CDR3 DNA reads TGTGCCAGCAGCCCAAGAGGGGGGGCCCTAGAAGCTTTCTTT. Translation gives CASSPRGGALEAFF.